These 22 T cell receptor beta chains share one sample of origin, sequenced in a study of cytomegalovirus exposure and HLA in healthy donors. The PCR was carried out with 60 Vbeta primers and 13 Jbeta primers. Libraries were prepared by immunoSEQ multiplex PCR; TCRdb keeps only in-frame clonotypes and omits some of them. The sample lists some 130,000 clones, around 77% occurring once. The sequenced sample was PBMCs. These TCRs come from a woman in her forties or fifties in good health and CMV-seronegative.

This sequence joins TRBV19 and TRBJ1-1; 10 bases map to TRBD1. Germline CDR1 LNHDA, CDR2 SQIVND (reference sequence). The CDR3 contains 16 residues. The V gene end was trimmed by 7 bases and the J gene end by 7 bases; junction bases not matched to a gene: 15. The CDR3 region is CASTSWDRGYTGEAFF. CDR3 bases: TGTGCCAGTACCTCATGGGACAGGGGCTATACGGGTGAAGCTTTCTTT.

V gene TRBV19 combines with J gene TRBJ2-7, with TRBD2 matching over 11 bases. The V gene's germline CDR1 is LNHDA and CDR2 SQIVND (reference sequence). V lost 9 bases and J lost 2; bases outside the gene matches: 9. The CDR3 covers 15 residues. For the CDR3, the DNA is TGTGCCAGCCTCGGCCCGGGACTAGCGGCCTACGAGCAGTACTTC. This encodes CASLGPGLAAYEQYF.

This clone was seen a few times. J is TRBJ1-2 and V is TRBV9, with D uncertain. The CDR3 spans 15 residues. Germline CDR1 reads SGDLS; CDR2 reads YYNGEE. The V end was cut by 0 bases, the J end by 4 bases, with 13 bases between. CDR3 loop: CASSVGGFVFYGYTF. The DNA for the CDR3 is TGTGCCAGCAGCGTAGGAGGATTTGTTTTCTATGGCTACACCTTC.

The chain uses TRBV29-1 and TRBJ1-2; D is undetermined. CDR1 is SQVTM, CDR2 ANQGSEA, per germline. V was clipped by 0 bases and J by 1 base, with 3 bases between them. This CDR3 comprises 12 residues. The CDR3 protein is CSVEDNNYGYTF. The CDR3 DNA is TGCAGCGTTGAAGATAATAACTATGGCTACACCTTC.

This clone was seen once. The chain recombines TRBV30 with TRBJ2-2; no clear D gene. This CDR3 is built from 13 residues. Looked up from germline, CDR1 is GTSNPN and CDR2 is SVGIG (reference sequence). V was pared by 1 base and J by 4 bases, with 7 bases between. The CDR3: CAWSGSSTGELFF. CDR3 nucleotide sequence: TGTGCCTGGAGTGGTAGCAGCACCGGGGAGCTGTTTTTT.

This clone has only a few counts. In DNA form, the CDR3 reads TGTGCCAGCAGCTTAAGGGACTACTCTAGCACAGATACGCAGTATTTT. This translates into CASSLRDYSSTDTQYF. V usage is TRBV7-3 and J usage is TRBJ2-3; 7 bases are shared with TRBD2. With 1 base clipped from V and 0 bases from J, the junction kept 4 bases outside the gene matches. The length of the CDR3 is 16 residues. Germline-derived CDR1 and CDR2 are SGHTA and FQGTGA.

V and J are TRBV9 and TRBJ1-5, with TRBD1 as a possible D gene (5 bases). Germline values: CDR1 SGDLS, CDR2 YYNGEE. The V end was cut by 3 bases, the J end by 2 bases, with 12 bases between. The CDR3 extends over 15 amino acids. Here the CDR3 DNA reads TGTGCCAGCAGCGCGCAGGGAAGGGGCAATCAGCCCCAGCATTTT. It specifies CASSAQGRGNQPQHF.

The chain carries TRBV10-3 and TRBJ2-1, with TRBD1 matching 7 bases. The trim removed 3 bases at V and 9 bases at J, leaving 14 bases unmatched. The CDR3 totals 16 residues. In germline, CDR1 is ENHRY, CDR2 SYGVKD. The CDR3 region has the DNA TGTGCCATCAGTGACACAGGGAATCCGAACAGGGGTGAGCAGTTCTTC. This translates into CAISDTGNPNRGEQFF.

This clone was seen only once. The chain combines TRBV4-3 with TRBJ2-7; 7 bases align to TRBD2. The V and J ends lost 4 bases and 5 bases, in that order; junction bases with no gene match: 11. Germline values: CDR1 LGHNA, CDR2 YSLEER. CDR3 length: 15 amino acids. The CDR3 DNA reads TGCGCCAGCAGCCTAGTCCAACTAGCGTACCACGAGCAGTACGTC. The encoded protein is CASSLVQLAYHEQYV.

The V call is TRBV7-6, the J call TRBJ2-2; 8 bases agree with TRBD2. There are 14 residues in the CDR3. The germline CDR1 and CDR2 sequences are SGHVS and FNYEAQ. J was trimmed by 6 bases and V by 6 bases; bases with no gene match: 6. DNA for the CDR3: TGTGCCAGCAGGAAAAAAGCGGGGGCCGGGGAGCTGTTTTTT. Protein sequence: CASRKKAGAGELFF.

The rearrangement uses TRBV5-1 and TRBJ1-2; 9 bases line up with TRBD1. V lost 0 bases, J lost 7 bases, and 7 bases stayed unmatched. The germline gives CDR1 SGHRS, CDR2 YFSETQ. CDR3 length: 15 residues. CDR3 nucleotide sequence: TGCGCCAGCAGCTTGGGGACAGGGGTTCGTGCTGGCTACACCTTC. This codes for CASSLGTGVRAGYTF.

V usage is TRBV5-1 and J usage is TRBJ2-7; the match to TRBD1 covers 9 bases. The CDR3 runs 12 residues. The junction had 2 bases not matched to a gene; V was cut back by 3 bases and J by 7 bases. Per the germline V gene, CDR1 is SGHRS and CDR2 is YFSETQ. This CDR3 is CASSWTGVEQYF. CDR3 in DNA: TGCGCCAGCAGCTGGACAGGGGTGGAGCAGTACTTC.

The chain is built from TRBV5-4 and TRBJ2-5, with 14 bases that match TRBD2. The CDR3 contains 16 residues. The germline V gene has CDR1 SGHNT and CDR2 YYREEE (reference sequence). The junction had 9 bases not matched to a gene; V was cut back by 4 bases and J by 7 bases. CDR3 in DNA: TGTGCCAGCAGCCCGGGACTAGCGGGAGAAGCGGGGACCCAGTACTTC. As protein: CASSPGLAGEAGTQYF.

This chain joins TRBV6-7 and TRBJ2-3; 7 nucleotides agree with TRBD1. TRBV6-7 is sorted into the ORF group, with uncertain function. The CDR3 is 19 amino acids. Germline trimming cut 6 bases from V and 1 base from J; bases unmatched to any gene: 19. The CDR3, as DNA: TGTGCCAGCAGGAGACCGGGACAGTCTGGGGATCGTGGCACAGATACGCAGTATTTT. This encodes CASRRPGQSGDRGTDTQYF.

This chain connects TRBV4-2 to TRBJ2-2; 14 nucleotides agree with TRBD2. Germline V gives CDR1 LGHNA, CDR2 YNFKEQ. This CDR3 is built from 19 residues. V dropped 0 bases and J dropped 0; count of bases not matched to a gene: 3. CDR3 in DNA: TGTGCCAGCAGCCAAGACGGGACTAGCGGGAGAGCGAACACCGGGGAGCTGTTTTTT. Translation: CASSQDGTSGRANTGELFF.

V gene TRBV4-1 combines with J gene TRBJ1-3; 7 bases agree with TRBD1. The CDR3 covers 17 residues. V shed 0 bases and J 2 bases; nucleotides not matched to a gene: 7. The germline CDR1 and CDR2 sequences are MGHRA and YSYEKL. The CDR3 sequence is CASSQEVQTGTGNTIYF. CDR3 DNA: TGCGCCAGCAGCCAAGAGGTGCAGACAGGGACTGGAAACACCATATATTTT.

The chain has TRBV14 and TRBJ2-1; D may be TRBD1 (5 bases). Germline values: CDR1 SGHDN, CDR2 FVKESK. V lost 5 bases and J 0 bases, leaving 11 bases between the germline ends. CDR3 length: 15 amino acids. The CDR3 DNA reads TGTGCCAGCAGCTCACAGGTGAGCTCCTACAATGAGCAGTTCTTC. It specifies CASSSQVSSYNEQFF.

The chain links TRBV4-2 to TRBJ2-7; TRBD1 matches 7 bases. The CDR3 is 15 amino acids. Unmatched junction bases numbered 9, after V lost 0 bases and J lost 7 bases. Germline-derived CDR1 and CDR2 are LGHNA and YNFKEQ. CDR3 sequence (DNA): TGTGCCAGCAGCCAAGAAGGAGACAGGGCTGAGGAGCAGTACTTC. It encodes CASSQEGDRAEEQYF.

For the CDR3, the DNA is TGTGCCAGCAGCCCCAGTCGTCTTGAAAAACTGTTTTTT. It yields the protein CASSPSRLEKLFF. This chain uses TRBV2 with TRBJ1-4; D uncertain. Trimming shortened V by 6 bases and J by 7 bases, and 12 bases separated the two germline ends. The V gene's germline CDR1 is SNHLY and CDR2 FYNNEI. The CDR3 runs to 13 residues. Supplemented by reference TRBV2 and TRBJ1-4, the full variable domain reads EPEVTQTPSHQVTQMGQEVILRCVPISNHLYFYWYRQILGQKVEFLVSFYNNEISEKSEIFDDQFSVERPDGSNFTLKIRSTKLEDSAMYFCASSPSRLEKLFFGSGTQLSVL.

The DNA for the CDR3 is TGCAGCGTTGAAGATATTACCGGGCCAGGGCCGATAGTGAACTATGGCTACACCTTC. Amino acid sequence: CSVEDITGPGPIVNYGYTF. The J gene is TRBJ1-2, the V gene TRBV29-1, with a tentative D call TRBD1 (5 bases). From germline, CDR1 is SQVTM and CDR2 ANQGSEA. The CDR3 loop spans 19 amino acids. Trimming removed 0 bases at V and 2 bases at J, with 25 bases between.

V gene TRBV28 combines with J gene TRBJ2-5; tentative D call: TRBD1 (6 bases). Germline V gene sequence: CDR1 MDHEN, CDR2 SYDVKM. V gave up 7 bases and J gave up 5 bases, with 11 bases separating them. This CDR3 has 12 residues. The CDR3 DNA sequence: TGTGCCAGCACCCCCCAGGGGGAGACCCAGTACTTC. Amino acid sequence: CASTPQGETQYF. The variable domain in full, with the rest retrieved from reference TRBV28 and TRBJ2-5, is DVKVTQSSRYLVKRTGEKVFLECVQDMDHENMFWYRQDPGLGLRLIYFSYDVKMKEKGDIPEGYSVSREKKERFSLILESASTNQTSMYLCASTPQGETQYFGPGTRLLVL.

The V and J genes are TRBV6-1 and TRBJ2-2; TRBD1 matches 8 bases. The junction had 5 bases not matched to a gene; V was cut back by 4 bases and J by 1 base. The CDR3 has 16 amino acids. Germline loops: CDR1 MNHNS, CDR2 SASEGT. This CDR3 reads CASSVSTGVNTGELFF. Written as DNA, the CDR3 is TGTGCCAGCAGTGTCTCGACAGGGGTGAACACCGGGGAGCTGTTTTTT.